Listed below are T cell receptor beta chains from one sample, sequenced in a study of metastatic and nonmetastatic thyroid tumors. TCRdb reanalyzed the PCR reads with MiXCR. The sample lists fewer than 7,000 clones, more than 30% occurring once. Source material: tumor tissue. All receptors come from a female donor with papillary thyroid cancer or a benign thyroid nodule (not recorded which). Some clones in this sample may be carry-over from other donors' samples. Each CDR3 is given with its conserved first and last residue. D genes are given only for firm matches. Clone size is stated in some rows and not others, as once, few, many or a class when expanded.

j_call: TRBJ2-1; clone_size: once; v_call: TRBV7-8; d_call: TRBD2; cdr3_aa: CASSQSATSGSIGFF; cdr3_nt: TGTGCCAGCAGCCAATCGGCTACTAGCGGGAGTATTGGGTTCTTC
j_call: TRBJ2-7; clone_size: few; v_call: TRBV4-2; d_call: TRBD2; cdr3_aa: CASSQDGSSGGYEQYF; cdr3_nt: TGTGCCAGCAGCCAAGACGGTTCTAGCGGGGGCTACGAGCAGTACTTC
j_call: TRBJ1-6; clone_size: .; v_call: TRBV10-1; d_call: .; cdr3_aa: CASSERGLWQSNSPLHF; cdr3_nt: TGCGCCAGCAGTGAGAGGGGCCTTTGGCAGAGTAATTCACCCCTCCACTTT
j_call: TRBJ1-1; clone_size: medium-sized; v_call: TRBV6-1; d_call: .; cdr3_aa: CASVEAYEAFF; cdr3_nt: TGTGCCAGCGTTGAAGCGTATGAAGCTTTCTTT
j_call: TRBJ2-3; clone_size: medium-sized; v_call: TRBV4-3; d_call: .; cdr3_aa: CASSQDLAGTDTQYF; cdr3_nt: TGCGCCAGCAGCCAAGATCTAGCAGGCACAGATACGCAGTATTTT
j_call: TRBJ2-1; clone_size: .; v_call: TRBV11-2; d_call: TRBD1; cdr3_aa: CASSFTGTGGAWWFF; cdr3_nt: TGTGCCAGCAGCTTTACCGGGACAGGGGGCGCATGGTGGTTCTTC
j_call: TRBJ2-7; clone_size: few; v_call: TRBV5-6; d_call: TRBD2; cdr3_aa: CASSFFTGGTYEQYF; cdr3_nt: TGTGCCAGCAGCTTCTTCACGGGAGGGACCTACGAGCAGTACTTC
j_call: TRBJ2-7; clone_size: .; v_call: TRBV7-9; d_call: .; cdr3_aa: CASSLEPYEQYF; cdr3_nt: TGTGCCAGCAGCTTAGAACCTTACGAGCAGTACTTC
j_call: TRBJ1-2; clone_size: medium-sized; v_call: TRBV14; d_call: .; cdr3_aa: CASSPLRTADYGYTF; cdr3_nt: TGTGCCAGCAGCCCCTTGAGGACAGCCGACTATGGCTACACCTTC
j_call: TRBJ2-1; clone_size: medium-sized; v_call: TRBV6-2/TRBV6-3; d_call: .; cdr3_aa: CASSYGVPSYNEQFF; cdr3_nt: TGTGCCAGCAGTTATGGGGTGCCCTCCTACAATGAGCAGTTCTTC
j_call: TRBJ2-7; clone_size: medium-sized; v_call: TRBV20-1; d_call: TRBD2; cdr3_aa: CSARDPSGTYEQYF; cdr3_nt: TGCAGTGCTAGAGATCCAAGCGGGACCTACGAGCAGTACTTC
j_call: TRBJ2-2; clone_size: medium-sized; v_call: TRBV3-1; d_call: .; cdr3_aa: CASSPRFTGELFF; cdr3_nt: TGTGCCAGCAGCCCCAGGTTCACCGGGGAGCTGTTTTTT
j_call: TRBJ2-3; clone_size: many; v_call: TRBV2; d_call: .; cdr3_aa: CATGGGSGSLTDTQYF; cdr3_nt: TGTGCCACCGGAGGGGGTAGCGGAAGCCTCACAGATACGCAGTATTTT
j_call: TRBJ2-3; clone_size: many; v_call: TRBV5-1; d_call: TRBD2; cdr3_aa: CASSGGTSSLDTQYF; cdr3_nt: TGCGCCAGCAGCGGCGGGACTAGCAGTTTAGATACGCAGTATTTT
j_call: TRBJ1-3; clone_size: .; v_call: TRBV7-6; d_call: .; cdr3_aa: CASSLDAGTNSGNTIYF; cdr3_nt: TGTGCCAGCAGCTTAGACGCAGGGACCAACTCTGGAAACACCATATATTTT
j_call: TRBJ2-5; clone_size: many; v_call: TRBV2; d_call: TRBD2; cdr3_aa: CASKLAGAIDGTQYF; cdr3_nt: TGTGCCAGCAAGTTAGCGGGGGCCATTGACGGGACCCAGTACTTC
j_call: TRBJ2-5; clone_size: few; v_call: TRBV12-3/TRBV12-4; d_call: .; cdr3_aa: CASRPSPGLETQYF; cdr3_nt: TGTGCCAGCAGACCAAGCCCGGGACTAGAGACCCAGTACTTC
j_call: TRBJ2-1; clone_size: large; v_call: TRBV9; d_call: .; cdr3_aa: CASSPPEGPHYNEQFF; cdr3_nt: TGTGCCAGCAGCCCCCCTGAGGGGCCCCACTACAATGAGCAGTTCTTC
j_call: TRBJ1-1; clone_size: many; v_call: TRBV10-3; d_call: .; cdr3_aa: CAISGHREMNTEAFF; cdr3_nt: TGTGCCATCAGTGGACACAGGGAAATGAACACTGAAGCTTTCTTT
j_call: TRBJ1-2; clone_size: once; v_call: TRBV20-1; d_call: TRBD1; cdr3_aa: CSATHGGTGGSGGYTF; cdr3_nt: TGCAGTGCTACCCACGGAGGGACAGGGGGCTCGGGTGGCTACACCTTC
j_call: TRBJ2-1; clone_size: many; v_call: TRBV11-2; d_call: TRBD2; cdr3_aa: CASTGLAARSSNEQFF; cdr3_nt: TGTGCCAGCACCGGACTAGCGGCCAGGAGCAGCAATGAGCAGTTCTTC
j_call: TRBJ2-7; clone_size: few; v_call: TRBV30; d_call: .; cdr3_aa: CAWREEWGSYEQYF; cdr3_nt: TGTGCCTGGAGGGAGGAGTGGGGTTCCTACGAGCAGTACTTC
j_call: TRBJ2-7; clone_size: few; v_call: TRBV6-5; d_call: .; cdr3_aa: CASSYFGGYEQCF; cdr3_nt: TGTGCCAGCAGTTACTTCGGCGGTTACGAGCAGTGCTTC
j_call: TRBJ1-2; clone_size: few; v_call: TRBV6-5; d_call: .; cdr3_aa: CASSNPGFVDGYTF; cdr3_nt: TGTGCCAGCAGTAACCCAGGATTCGTTGATGGCTACACCTTC
j_call: TRBJ2-3; clone_size: .; v_call: TRBV20-1; d_call: TRBD2; cdr3_aa: CSARQGTSGSNTQYF; cdr3_nt: TGCAGTGCTAGACAAGGGACTAGCGGATCCAATACGCAGTATTTT
j_call: TRBJ2-2; clone_size: many; v_call: TRBV7-9; d_call: .; cdr3_aa: CASRPPGYGTGELFF; cdr3_nt: TGTGCCAGCAGGCCTCCAGGGTACGGGACCGGGGAGCTGTTTTTT
j_call: TRBJ2-2; clone_size: .; v_call: TRBV6-1; d_call: .; cdr3_aa: CASSEAGEAGELFF; cdr3_nt: TGTGCCAGCAGTGAAGCAGGGGAAGCCGGGGAGCTGTTTTTT
j_call: TRBJ2-1; clone_size: .; v_call: TRBV6-4; d_call: .; cdr3_aa: CASSDSEGSSNEQFF; cdr3_nt: TGTGCCAGCAGTGACTCGGAGGGCAGCAGCAATGAGCAGTTCTTC
j_call: TRBJ2-7; clone_size: large; v_call: TRBV10-3; d_call: .; cdr3_aa: CAISDGGSYEQYF; cdr3_nt: TGTGCCATCAGTGATGGGGGTTCCTACGAGCAGTACTTC
j_call: TRBJ2-7; clone_size: many; v_call: TRBV2; d_call: TRBD2; cdr3_aa: CASKSAGGPSKYEQYF; cdr3_nt: TGTGCCAGCAAGTCAGCGGGAGGGCCCAGCAAATACGAGCAGTACTTC
j_call: TRBJ2-5; clone_size: many; v_call: TRBV5-6; d_call: TRBD1; cdr3_aa: CASSDRTGGFEETQYF; cdr3_nt: TGTGCCAGCAGCGACCGGACAGGGGGTTTTGAAGAGACCCAGTACTTC
j_call: TRBJ2-3; clone_size: .; v_call: TRBV12-3/TRBV12-4; d_call: TRBD2; cdr3_aa: CASSPTSGGTDTQYF; cdr3_nt: TGTGCCAGCAGCCCGACTAGCGGGGGTACAGATACGCAGTATTTT
j_call: TRBJ2-7; clone_size: few; v_call: TRBV10-3; d_call: TRBD2; cdr3_aa: CAISESTGRAGYEQYF; cdr3_nt: TGTGCCATCAGTGAGTCGACCGGGAGGGCCGGGTACGAGCAGTACTTC
j_call: TRBJ2-7; clone_size: .; v_call: TRBV20-1; d_call: .; cdr3_aa: CSAMDGSYEQYF; cdr3_nt: TGCAGTGCAATGGACGGGTCCTACGAGCAGTACTTC
j_call: TRBJ1-1; clone_size: few; v_call: TRBV12-3/TRBV12-4; d_call: .; cdr3_aa: CASSFGSGRQFAFEASF; cdr3_nt: TGTGCCAGCAGTTTTGGGTCCGGGAGACAGTTTGCCTTTGAAGCTTCCTTT
j_call: TRBJ1-4; clone_size: many; v_call: TRBV5-1; d_call: .; cdr3_aa: CASSLARGEYEKLFF; cdr3_nt: TGCGCCAGCAGCTTGGCCAGGGGAGAATACGAAAAACTGTTTTTT
j_call: TRBJ2-7; clone_size: .; v_call: TRBV20-1; d_call: .; cdr3_aa: CSARDPLGGEQYF; cdr3_nt: TGCAGTGCTAGAGATCCCCTAGGCGGGGAGCAGTACTTC
j_call: TRBJ1-1; clone_size: .; v_call: TRBV19; d_call: .; cdr3_aa: CASSISRERNTEDFF; cdr3_nt: TGTGCCAGTAGTATTAGTAGGGAAAGAAACACTGAAGATTTCTTT
j_call: TRBJ2-7; clone_size: many; v_call: TRBV20-1; d_call: .; cdr3_aa: CSARDSRGYEQYF; cdr3_nt: TGCAGTGCTAGAGATTCTCGAGGATACGAGCAGTACTTC
j_call: TRBJ2-1; clone_size: many; v_call: TRBV7-9; d_call: TRBD1; cdr3_aa: CASSSSTGLEQFF; cdr3_nt: TGTGCCAGCAGCTCATCGACAGGGTTGGAGCAGTTCTTC
j_call: TRBJ2-4; clone_size: many; v_call: TRBV10-2; d_call: TRBD2; cdr3_aa: CASSPRGGFEGAKNIQYF; cdr3_nt: TGCGCCAGCAGCCCGCGGGGGGGCTTCGAGGGCGCCAAAAACATTCAGTACTTC
j_call: TRBJ2-7; clone_size: medium-sized; v_call: TRBV12-3/TRBV12-4; d_call: .; cdr3_aa: CASSIDAASSYEQYF; cdr3_nt: TGTGCCAGCAGTATTGACGCGGCGAGCTCCTACGAGCAGTACTTC
j_call: TRBJ1-5; clone_size: few; v_call: TRBV6-1; d_call: .; cdr3_aa: CASSVGVEQPQHF; cdr3_nt: TGTGCCAGCAGTGTGGGGGTAGAGCAGCCCCAGCATTTT
j_call: TRBJ2-5; clone_size: medium-sized; v_call: TRBV6-1; d_call: TRBD2; cdr3_aa: CASSEMASGGQETQYF; cdr3_nt: TGTGCCAGCAGTGAAATGGCTAGCGGGGGGCAAGAGACCCAGTACTTC
j_call: TRBJ2-1; clone_size: many; v_call: TRBV20-1; d_call: .; cdr3_aa: CSARVREPNEQFF; cdr3_nt: TGCAGTGCTAGAGTTAGGGAGCCCAATGAGCAGTTCTTC
j_call: TRBJ1-2; clone_size: medium-sized; v_call: TRBV27; d_call: TRBD1; cdr3_aa: CASSSPRTGARGGYTF; cdr3_nt: TGTGCCAGCAGTTCTCCCAGGACAGGGGCCAGGGGAGGCTACACCTTC
j_call: TRBJ1-1; clone_size: .; v_call: TRBV30; d_call: TRBD1; cdr3_aa: CAWSVRGRGHTEAFF; cdr3_nt: TGTGCCTGGAGTGTAAGGGGGAGGGGGCACACCGAAGCTTTCTTT
j_call: TRBJ2-3; clone_size: few; v_call: TRBV7-9; d_call: .; cdr3_aa: CASTSQGTDTQYF; cdr3_nt: TGTGCCAGCACTAGTCAGGGCACAGATACGCAGTATTTT
j_call: TRBJ1-3; clone_size: .; v_call: TRBV7-2; d_call: .; cdr3_aa: CASSSGRGNTIYF; cdr3_nt: TGTGCCAGCAGTTCAGGTCGCGGAAACACCATATATTTT
j_call: TRBJ1-5; clone_size: medium-sized; v_call: TRBV19; d_call: .; cdr3_aa: CASSIVNQPQHF; cdr3_nt: TGTGCCAGTAGTATAGTCAATCAGCCCCAGCATTTT
j_call: TRBJ1-4; clone_size: few; v_call: TRBV2; d_call: TRBD1; cdr3_aa: CASSSGTDNEKLFF; cdr3_nt: TGTGCCAGCAGTTCCGGGACAGATAATGAAAAACTGTTTTTT
j_call: TRBJ1-2; clone_size: large; v_call: TRBV4-1; d_call: .; cdr3_aa: CASSQRGGRGGGGYTF; cdr3_nt: TGCGCCAGCAGCCAACGGGGTGGTAGGGGAGGAGGTGGCTACACCTTC
j_call: TRBJ2-2; clone_size: .; v_call: TRBV11-1; d_call: TRBD2; cdr3_aa: CASSLEAGAVRDTGELFF; cdr3_nt: TGTGCCAGCAGCTTAGAAGCGGGGGCGGTTCGGGACACCGGGGAGCTGTTTTTT